Listed below are T cell receptor beta chains from one sample, sequenced in a study of blood T cell repertoires in COVID-19. Using immunoSEQ multiplex PCR, the repertoire was profiled, and TCRdb retains in-frame clones only, with some absent. The sample holds around 230,000 clones, 70% to 85% seen once. Material: PBMCs or T cells enriched from blood (not recorded which). All receptors come from a middle-aged man who had recovered from COVID-19. Both conserved end residues are part of each CDR3. D genes are given only for firm matches. Rows give clone size only sometimes, using once, few, many, or a class for an expanded clone.

J gene	clone size	D gene	V gene	CDR3 protein	CDR3 DNA
TRBJ2-6	once	NA	TRBV7-6	CASTQMGANVLTF	TGTGCCAGCACCCAGATGGGGGCCAACGTCCTGACTTTC
TRBJ1-5	NA	TRBD1	TRBV2	CASSDRAQPQHF	TGTGCCAGCAGCGACAGGGCTCAGCCCCAGCATTTT
TRBJ1-1	NA	NA	TRBV18	CASSPSIGRSLEAFF	TGTGCCAGCTCACCGAGTATTGGCAGGTCGCTTGAAGCTTTCTTT
TRBJ1-2	NA	TRBD1	TRBV7-2	CASSPQTGGYGYTF	TGTGCCAGCAGCCCACAGACAGGGGGCTATGGCTACACCTTC
TRBJ1-6	NA	NA	TRBV7-3	CASSLGGDPSSPLHF	TGTGCCAGCAGCCTGGGGGGGGATCCTAGTTCACCCCTCCACTTT
TRBJ2-1	NA	TRBD2	TRBV30	CAWRGLAGLEQFF	TGTGCCTGGAGGGGACTAGCGGGTTTAGAGCAGTTCTTC
TRBJ1-5	few	TRBD1	TRBV28	CASSKQGYSNQPQHF	TGTGCCAGCAGCAAACAGGGGTATAGCAATCAGCCCCAGCATTTT
TRBJ2-5	NA	NA	TRBV5-1	CASTRLAGAGGETQYF	TGCGCCAGCACCAGACTTGCGGGGGCCGGGGGGGAGACCCAGTACTTC
TRBJ1-2	few	TRBD1	TRBV29-1	CSVGLPGQGSGYTF	TGCAGCGTTGGACTTCCGGGACAGGGGTCTGGCTACACCTTC
TRBJ1-1	NA	NA	TRBV7-2	CASSLAQNTEAFF	TGTGCCAGCAGCTTAGCTCAGAACACTGAAGCTTTCTTT
TRBJ1-1	NA	TRBD1	TRBV5-4	CAGGTVLNTEAFF	TGTGCCGGGGGGACAGTATTGAACACTGAAGCTTTCTTT
TRBJ2-3	NA	NA	TRBV14	CASSQLQSTDTQYF	TGTGCCAGCAGCCAATTACAGAGCACAGATACGCAGTATTTT
TRBJ2-2	NA	TRBD2	TRBV9	CASSPFGTSGSIGELFF	TGTGCCAGCAGCCCATTTGGGACTAGCGGGAGTATCGGGGAGCTGTTTTTT
TRBJ1-1	few	TRBD1	TRBV5-4	CASRKGQGENTEAFF	TGTGCCAGCAGAAAGGGACAGGGGGAGAACACTGAAGCTTTCTTT